These 31 T cell receptor beta chains were all obtained from the same sample, sequenced in a study of radiotherapy plus CTLA-4 blockade in lung cancer. Generated by immunoSEQ multiplex PCR, the TCRdb table keeps only in-frame clones and is missing some. This sample has 45,000 to 60,000 clones, with about three quarters found just once. Source: peripheral blood, taken from a patient treated with radiotherapy plus ipilimumab. The origin of the receptors is a human donor with non-small cell lung cancer whose response to radiotherapy plus ipilimumab could not be evaluated.

The chain recombines TRBV30 with TRBJ1-5; TRBD1 might be the D (6 bases). Trimming shortened V by 3 bases and J by 4 bases, and 13 bases separated the two germline ends. Germline CDR1 reads GTSNPN; CDR2 reads SVGIG (reference sequence). The CDR3 extends over 14 amino acids. CDR3 amino acids: CAWSGQTPNQPQHF. CDR3 nucleotide sequence: TGTGCCTGGAGCGGACAGACCCCAAATCAGCCCCAGCATTTT.

The J gene is TRBJ2-1, the V gene TRBV9; 11 nucleotides agree with TRBD1. Germline V gene lookup returns CDR1 SGDLS and CDR2 YYNGEE. Losses at the gene ends were 4 bases for V and 3 bases for J; bases not matched to a gene: 9. The CDR3 is 17 residues long. CDR3 sequence reads: CASSPRDRGAYYNEQFF. For the CDR3, the DNA is TGTGCCAGCAGCCCCCGGGACAGGGGGGCGTACTACAATGAGCAGTTCTTC.

The V gene is TRBV11-3, the J gene TRBJ1-5; TRBD1 aligns across 8 bases. The CDR3 has 16 amino acids. V lost 1 base, J lost 0 bases, and 2 bases stayed unmatched. Germline V gene data show CDR1 as SGHNT and CDR2 as YENEEA. CDR3 loop: CASSLADRASNQPQHF. The CDR3 nucleotides are TGTGCCAGCAGCTTAGCGGACAGGGCTAGCAATCAGCCCCAGCATTTT.

This rearrangement joins TRBV2 to TRBJ1-4, with TRBD1 identical over 10 bases. Unmatched junction bases numbered 7, after V lost 7 bases and J lost 8 bases. There are 14 residues in the CDR3. CDR1 and CDR2 from the germline V gene are SNHLY and FYNNEI. CDR3 residues: CASTQTGGNEKLFF. The DNA of the CDR3 is TGTGCCAGCACCCAGACAGGGGGCAACGAAAAACTGTTTTTT.

The V gene is TRBV28, the J gene TRBJ1-4, with unresolved D. V lost 8 bases and J lost 0, with 10 bases in between. The CDR3 consists of 14 residues. The germline gives CDR1 MDHEN, CDR2 SYDVKM. CDR3 amino acids: CASLADATNEKLFF. In DNA form, the CDR3 reads TGTGCCAGCCTTGCAGATGCAACTAATGAAAAACTGTTTTTT. The whole variable domain, remainder taken from reference TRBV28 and TRBJ1-4, is DVKVTQSSRYLVKRTGEKVFLECVQDMDHENMFWYRQDPGLGLRLIYFSYDVKMKEKGDIPEGYSVSREKKERFSLILESASTNQTSMYLCASLADATNEKLFFGSGTQLSVL.

The V and J genes are TRBV28 and TRBJ2-2; 11 nucleotides line up with TRBD1. Germline-derived CDR1 and CDR2 are MDHEN and SYDVKM. Germline trimming cut 6 bases from V and 6 bases from J; bases unmatched to any gene: 12. There are 17 residues in the CDR3. The CDR3 region is CASSPPLGQGVSGELFF. The CDR3, as DNA: TGTGCCAGCAGCCCCCCCTTGGGACAGGGGGTATCCGGGGAGCTGTTTTTT.

V and J are TRBV5-1 and TRBJ1-1, with 12 bases matching TRBD1. Germline CDR1 and CDR2: SGHRS and YFSETQ. The CDR3 has 14 residues. The junction had 6 bases not matched to a gene; V was cut back by 2 bases and J by 10 bases. CDR3 coding DNA: TGCGCCAGCAGCTTACGGGACAGGGGGCGCGGAGCTTTCTTT. This codes for CASSLRDRGRGAFF.

V is TRBV20-1 and J is TRBJ1-1; D is perhaps TRBD1 (6 bases). This CDR3 is 11 amino acids long. Germline CDR1 is DFQATT and CDR2 is SNEGSKA (reference sequence). V dropped 6 bases and J dropped 2 bases, with 7 bases sitting between them. The CDR3 DNA is TGCAGTGCACAGGGAAACACTGAAGCTTTCTTT. Translation: CSAQGNTEAFF.

The genes are TRBV18 and TRBJ2-7; D is unresolved. There are 13 residues in the CDR3. Trimming pared 3 bases from V and 6 bases from J, leaving 12 bases between. Per germline, CDR1 KGHSH and CDR2 LQKENI. As DNA, the CDR3 is TGTGCCAGCTCACCCCCCTCTGTTCGCGAGCAGTACTTC. Protein sequence: CASSPPSVREQYF.

This chain connects TRBV21-1 to TRBJ1-1; the table assigns TRBD1, which was not confirmed against the DNA. TRBV21-1 is a pseudogene. The CDR3 is made up of 12 amino acids. The CDR3 loop reads CATKGADTEAFF. CDR3 coding DNA: TGTGCCACCAAGGGGGCGGACACTGAAGCTTTCTTT.

The J gene is TRBJ1-5, the V gene TRBV28; 7 positions agree with TRBD1. The CDR3 spans 15 residues. The V gene end was trimmed by 2 bases and the J gene end by 4 bases; junction bases not matched to a gene: 5. Germline V CDR1 and CDR2: MDHEN, SYDVKM. CDR3 DNA sequence: TGTGCCAGCAGTTTAGGGGGACAGATGAATCAGCCCCAGCATTTT. Translated, it gives CASSLGGQMNQPQHF.

The rearrangement uses TRBV28 and TRBJ2-5, with a tentative D call TRBD1 (5 bases). The last part of the DNA fits TRBJ2-7 better; the J call may be wrong. This CDR3 contains 13 residues. The germline V gene has CDR1 MDHEN and CDR2 SYDVKM. CDR3 coding DNA: TGTGCCAGCAGTAAGGACACCACCTACGAGCAGTACTTC. This codes for CASSKDTTYEQYF.

The chain carries TRBV11-2 and TRBJ2-2; the D gene is possibly TRBD2 (5 bases). The CDR3 is 14 amino acids. From germline, CDR1 is SGHAT and CDR2 FQNNGV. Trimming pared 5 bases from V and 6 bases from J, leaving 13 bases between. CDR3: CASSPPGVPGELFF. The CDR3 DNA reads as TGTGCCAGCAGCCCCCCCGGGGTACCCGGGGAGCTGTTTTTT. The full variable domain, with the rest looked up from reference TRBV11-2 and TRBJ2-2, is EAGVAQSPRYKIIEKRQSVAFWCNPISGHATLYWYQQILGQGPKLLIQFQNNGVVDDSQLPKDRFSAERLKGVDSTLKIQPAKLEDSAVYLCASSPPGVPGELFFGEGSRLTVL.

This clone showed up just a few times. The chain joins TRBV4-1 to TRBJ1-1, with TRBD1 as a possible D gene (6 bases). The V end lost 1 base, the J end lost 0 bases, and 18 bases lay between the germline ends. Germline V gene lookup returns CDR1 MGHRA and CDR2 YSYEKL. The CDR3 length is 18 residues. The CDR3 is CASSQVAPLDRLNTEAFF. The CDR3 DNA sequence: TGCGCCAGCAGCCAAGTCGCCCCCCTCGACAGGTTGAACACTGAAGCTTTCTTT.

V usage is TRBV7-3 and J usage is TRBJ2-1, with D tentatively TRBD2 (6 bases). CDR3 length: 13 amino acids. The germline V and J ends were trimmed by 8 bases and 4 bases, with 12 bases remaining between them. Germline V lookup: CDR1 SGHTA, CDR2 FQGTGA. This CDR3 is CASGLGGYNEQFF. The DNA for the CDR3 is TGTGCCAGCGGGCTAGGAGGGTACAATGAGCAGTTCTTC.

The chain links TRBV7-2 to TRBJ2-2; TRBD2 is a possible D gene (5 bases). From germline, CDR1 is SGHTA and CDR2 FQGNSA. Trimming stripped 0 bases from V and 6 bases from J, with 8 bases between. CDR3 length: 14 residues. Here the CDR3 DNA reads TGTGCCAGCAGCTTAGCAGCGGTCCCCGGGGAGCTGTTTTTT. Amino acid sequence: CASSLAAVPGELFF.

This clone appeared once. The chain recombines TRBV27 with TRBJ1-2, with D possibly being TRBD1 (6 bases). Deletions cut 1 base from V and 4 bases from J, with 13 bases between. This CDR3 is built from 15 residues. Looked up from germline, CDR1 is MNHEY and CDR2 is SMNVEV (reference sequence). The CDR3: CASSLYRQGLYGYTF. In DNA, the CDR3 is TGTGCCAGCAGTTTATACAGGCAGGGGCTCTATGGCTACACCTTC.

This clone was observed a few times. The rearrangement uses TRBV2 and TRBJ1-4, with D possibly being TRBD1 (6 bases). The V and J ends lost 4 bases and 6 bases respectively, with 12 bases between them. The CDR3 length is 14 residues. Germline V lookup: CDR1 SNHLY, CDR2 FYNNEI. CDR3 coding DNA: TGTGCCAGCAGTGTACAGGGAAGTGATGAAAAACTGTTTTTT. It encodes CASSVQGSDEKLFF.

This clone has only a few counts. The V call is TRBV5-4, the J call TRBJ2-7; D might be TRBD2 (5 bases). The V end was cut by 4 bases, the J end by 2 bases, with 10 bases between. Germline CDR1 SGHNT, CDR2 YYREEE (reference sequence). This CDR3 is built from 13 residues. The CDR3 DNA reads TGTGCCAGCAGCAATCAGCGGACCTACGAGCAGTACTTC. Encoded protein: CASSNQRTYEQYF.

The chain combines TRBV11-1 with TRBJ2-1, with 13 bases lining up with TRBD2. Germline CDR1 and CDR2: SGHAT and FQDESV (reference sequence). J was trimmed by 9 bases and V by 5 bases; bases with no gene match: 7. The length of the CDR3 is 15 residues. Here the CDR3 reads CASSPTSGRAAEQFF. The CDR3 DNA is TGTGCCAGCAGCCCAACTAGCGGGAGGGCCGCTGAGCAGTTCTTC.

This clone was observed once. The chain carries TRBV5-1 and TRBJ2-7, with TRBD1 as a possible D gene (5 bases). Trimming left V 2 bases short and J 5 bases short, with 8 bases between. The germline gives CDR1 SGHRS, CDR2 YFSETQ. The CDR3 length is 12 residues. The CDR3 sequence: CASSLGENEQYF. The CDR3 region has the DNA TGCGCCAGCAGCTTAGGGGAAAACGAGCAGTACTTC.

V is TRBV25-1 and J is TRBJ2-5; possibly TRBD1 for D (5 bases). The germline gives CDR1 MGHDK, CDR2 SYGVNS. With 4 bases removed from V and 0 bases from J, the gap between germline ends came to 12 bases. CDR3 length equals 15 residues. The CDR3 loop reads CASSGEDSYQETQYF. The CDR3 bases are TGTGCCAGCAGTGGGGAAGACAGCTACCAAGAGACCCAGTACTTC.

V is TRBV28 and J is TRBJ2-7; 8 bases fit TRBD2. The CDR3 is 14 residues long. Germline trimming cut 6 bases from V and 7 bases from J; bases unmatched to any gene: 11. CDR1 and CDR2 from the germline V gene are MDHEN and SYDVKM. The CDR3 spells CASRIQGTSSEQYF. CDR3 bases: TGTGCCAGCAGAATACAAGGGACTAGTTCAGAGCAGTACTTC. Full variable domain (rest looked up from reference TRBV28 and TRBJ2-7): DVKVTQSSRYLVKRTGEKVFLECVQDMDHENMFWYRQDPGLGLRLIYFSYDVKMKEKGDIPEGYSVSREKKERFSLILESASTNQTSMYLCASRIQGTSSEQYFGPGTRLTVT.

The V and J genes are TRBV6-5 and TRBJ1-5; D call uncertain. Germline V gene data show CDR1 as MNHEY and CDR2 as SVGAGI. Trimming left V 2 bases short and J 6 bases short, with 14 bases between. The CDR3 is 15 residues long. DNA for the CDR3: TGTGCCAGCAGTTACGGGTCCGGGGAAGGTCAGCCCCAGCATTTT. Its translation: CASSYGSGEGQPQHF.

In this sample, this clone turned up once. This sequence joins TRBV27 and TRBJ1-2; TRBD1 aligns across 9 bases. The CDR3 spans 15 residues. V shed 3 bases, J shed 6 bases, and the junction held 8 bases outside the gene matches. Germline CDR1 MNHEY, CDR2 SMNVEV (reference sequence). CDR3 protein: CASSFSGTGRDGYTF. The CDR3 DNA is TGTGCCAGCAGTTTCTCCGGGACAGGGAGAGATGGCTACACCTTC.

V gene TRBV30 combines with J gene TRBJ2-2; perhaps TRBD1 as D (6 bases). The CDR3 length is 14 residues. Germline CDR1 GTSNPN, CDR2 SVGIG (reference sequence). The V end was cut by 1 base, the J end by 4 bases, with 10 bases between. The CDR3 DNA sequence: TGTGCCTGGAGTGCGAACAGGGCCACCGGGGAGCTGTTTTTT. This sequence encodes CAWSANRATGELFF.

V is TRBV6-5 and J is TRBJ1-5, with D maybe TRBD1 (6 bases). Germline V gene data show CDR1 as MNHEY and CDR2 as SVGAGI. The V and J ends lost 5 bases and 3 bases respectively, with 14 bases between them. The CDR3 loop spans 15 amino acids. The DNA of the CDR3 is TGTGCCAGCAGTCGGCAGGGGCTTGACAATCAGCCCCAGCATTTT. Amino acid sequence: CASSRQGLDNQPQHF.

The chain is built from TRBV6-5 and TRBJ2-1; 10 bases agree with TRBD1. With V trimmed by 5 bases and J by 7 bases, 8 bases remained unmatched. Germline V gene lookup returns CDR1 MNHEY and CDR2 SVGAGI. The CDR3 loop spans 15 amino acids. As DNA, the CDR3 is TGTGCCAGCAGTGCCCGGGACAGGGGTAAAAATGAGCAGTTCTTC. Translating it yields CASSARDRGKNEQFF.

V gene TRBV19 combines with J gene TRBJ2-7; D is possibly TRBD1 (6 bases). V lost 6 bases, J lost 4 bases, and 10 bases lay in between. The CDR3 is made up of 12 amino acids. Per the germline V gene, CDR1 is LNHDA and CDR2 is SQIVND (reference sequence). CDR3 DNA sequence: TGTGCCAGTAGCACTCAGGGGTACGAGCAGTACTTC. Protein product: CASSTQGYEQYF.

This chain joins TRBV29-1 and TRBJ2-7, with 9 bases lining up with TRBD1. The CDR3 sequence is 12 residues long. The V segment lost 5 bases and the J segment 5 bases; nucleotides outside the gene matches: 4. CDR1 and CDR2 from the germline V gene are SQVTM and ANQGSEA. The CDR3 coding sequence is TGCAGCGTTATGGGGACAGGGAACGAGCAGTACTTC. Protein: CSVMGTGNEQYF.

This clone was observed a single time. The chain recombines TRBV5-4 with TRBJ2-1; a possible D gene is TRBD2 (5 bases). This CDR3 has 15 residues. Germline CDR1 reads SGHNT; CDR2 reads YYREEE (reference sequence). Trimming left V 6 bases short and J 3 bases short, with 16 bases between. The CDR3 sequence is CASNVEGLGYNEQFF. The CDR3 DNA is TGTGCCAGCAATGTAGAAGGACTCGGCTACAATGAGCAGTTCTTC.